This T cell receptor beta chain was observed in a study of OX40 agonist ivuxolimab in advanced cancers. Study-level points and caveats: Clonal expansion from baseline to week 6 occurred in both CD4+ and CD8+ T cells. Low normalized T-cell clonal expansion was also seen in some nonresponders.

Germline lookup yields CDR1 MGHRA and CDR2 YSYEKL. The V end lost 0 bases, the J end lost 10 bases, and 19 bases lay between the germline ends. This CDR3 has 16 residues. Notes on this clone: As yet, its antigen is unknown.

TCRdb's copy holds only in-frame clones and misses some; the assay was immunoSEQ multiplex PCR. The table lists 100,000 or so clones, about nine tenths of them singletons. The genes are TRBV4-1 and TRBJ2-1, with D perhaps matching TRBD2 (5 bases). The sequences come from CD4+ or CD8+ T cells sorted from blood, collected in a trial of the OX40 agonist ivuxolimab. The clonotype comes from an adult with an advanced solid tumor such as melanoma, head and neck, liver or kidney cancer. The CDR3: CASSQDAEVAPREQFF. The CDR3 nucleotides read TGCGCCAGCAGCCAAGATGCGGAGGTAGCGCCGAGAGAGCAGTTCTTC.